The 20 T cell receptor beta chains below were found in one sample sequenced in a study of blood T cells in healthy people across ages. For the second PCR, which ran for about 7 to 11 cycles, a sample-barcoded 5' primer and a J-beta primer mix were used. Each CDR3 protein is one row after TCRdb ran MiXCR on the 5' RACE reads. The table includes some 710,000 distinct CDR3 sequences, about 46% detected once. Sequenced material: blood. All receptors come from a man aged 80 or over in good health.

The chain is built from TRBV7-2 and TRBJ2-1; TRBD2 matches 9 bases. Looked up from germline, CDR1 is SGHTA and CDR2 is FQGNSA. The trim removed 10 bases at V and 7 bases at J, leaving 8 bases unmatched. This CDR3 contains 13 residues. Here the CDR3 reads CATGLAGINEQFF. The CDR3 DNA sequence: TGTGCCACGGGACTAGCCGGCATTAATGAGCAGTTCTTC. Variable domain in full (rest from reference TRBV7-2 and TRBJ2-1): GAGVSQSPSNKVTEKGKDVELRCDPISGHTALYWYRQSLGQGLEFLIYFQGNSAPDKSGLPSDRFSAERTGGSVSTLTIQRTQQEDSAVYLCATGLAGINEQFFGPGTRLTVL.

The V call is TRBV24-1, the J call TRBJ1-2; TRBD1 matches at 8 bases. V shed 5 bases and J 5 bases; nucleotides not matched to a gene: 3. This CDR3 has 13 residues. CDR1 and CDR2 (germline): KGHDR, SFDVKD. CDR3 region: CATSAGQVYGYTF. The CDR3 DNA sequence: TGTGCCACCAGTGCGGGACAGGTGTATGGCTACACCTTC.

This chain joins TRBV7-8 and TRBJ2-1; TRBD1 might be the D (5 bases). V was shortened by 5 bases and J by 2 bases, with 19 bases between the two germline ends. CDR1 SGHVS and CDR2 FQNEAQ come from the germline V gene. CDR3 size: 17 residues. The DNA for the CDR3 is TGTGCCAGCAGCCTCCTGGGTGGGGCAGGGACCTACAATGAGCAGTTCTTC. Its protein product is CASSLLGGAGTYNEQFF.

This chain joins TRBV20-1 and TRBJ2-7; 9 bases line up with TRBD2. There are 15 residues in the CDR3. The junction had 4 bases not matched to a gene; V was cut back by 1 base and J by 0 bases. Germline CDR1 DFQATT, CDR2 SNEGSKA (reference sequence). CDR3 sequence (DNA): TGCAGTGCTAGAGGTACACTAGCGGGCTCCTACGAGCAGTACTTC. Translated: CSARGTLAGSYEQYF.

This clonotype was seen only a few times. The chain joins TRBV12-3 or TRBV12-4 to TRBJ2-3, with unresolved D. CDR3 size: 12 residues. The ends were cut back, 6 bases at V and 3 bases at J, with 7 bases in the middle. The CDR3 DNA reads TGTGCCAGCAGGGTGACGACAGATACGCAGTATTTT. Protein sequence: CASRVTTDTQYF.

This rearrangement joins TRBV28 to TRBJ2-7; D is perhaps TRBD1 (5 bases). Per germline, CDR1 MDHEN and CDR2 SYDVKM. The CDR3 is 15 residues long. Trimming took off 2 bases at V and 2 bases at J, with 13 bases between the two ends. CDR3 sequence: CASSLSGQGPYEQYF. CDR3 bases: TGTGCCAGCAGTTTAAGTGGGCAGGGCCCCTACGAGCAGTACTTC.

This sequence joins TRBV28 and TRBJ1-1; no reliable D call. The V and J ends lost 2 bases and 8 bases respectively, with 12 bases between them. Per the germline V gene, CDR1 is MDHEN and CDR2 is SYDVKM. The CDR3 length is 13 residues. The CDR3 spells CASSLVRSAEAFF. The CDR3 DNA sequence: TGTGCCAGCAGTTTAGTTCGCAGTGCGGAAGCTTTCTTT.

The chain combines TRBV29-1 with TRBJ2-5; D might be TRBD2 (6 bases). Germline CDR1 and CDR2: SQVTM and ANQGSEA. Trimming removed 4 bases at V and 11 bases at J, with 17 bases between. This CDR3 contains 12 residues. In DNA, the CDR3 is TGCAGCGTTGGGGGGGAGGCAACTGAGCAGTACTTC. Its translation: CSVGGEATEQYF. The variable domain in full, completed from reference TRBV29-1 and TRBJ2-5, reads SAVISQKPSRDICQRGTSLTIQCQVDSQVTMMFWYRQQPGQSLTLIATANQGSEATYESGFVIDKFPISRPNLTFSTLTVSNMSPEDSSIYLCSVGGEATEQYFGPGTRLLVL.

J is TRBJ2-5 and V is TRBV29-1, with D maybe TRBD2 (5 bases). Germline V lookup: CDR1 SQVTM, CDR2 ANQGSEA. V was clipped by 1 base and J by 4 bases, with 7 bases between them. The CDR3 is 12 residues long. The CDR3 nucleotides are TGCAGCGTTGAAGGGACTGCAGAGACCCAGTACTTC. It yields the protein CSVEGTAETQYF.

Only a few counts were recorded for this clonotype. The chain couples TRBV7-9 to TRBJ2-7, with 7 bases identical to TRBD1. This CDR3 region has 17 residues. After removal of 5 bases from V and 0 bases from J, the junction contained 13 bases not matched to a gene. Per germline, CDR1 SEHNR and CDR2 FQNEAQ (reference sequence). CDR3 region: CASSGHGTAFDSYEQYF. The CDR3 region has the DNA TGTGCCAGCAGCGGTCACGGGACAGCCTTTGACTCCTACGAGCAGTACTTC.

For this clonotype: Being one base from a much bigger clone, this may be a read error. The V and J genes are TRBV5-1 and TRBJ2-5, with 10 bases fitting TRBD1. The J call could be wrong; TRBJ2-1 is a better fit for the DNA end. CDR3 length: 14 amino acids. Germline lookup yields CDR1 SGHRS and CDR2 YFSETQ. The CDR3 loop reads CASNDRGQKETQFF. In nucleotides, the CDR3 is TGCGCCAGCAACGACAGGGGGCAGAAAGAGACCCAGTTCTTC.

Here the CDR3 reads CASSEGTGDIYEQYF. The CDR3 DNA sequence: TGTGCCAGCAGTGAAGGGACAGGGGACATCTACGAGCAGTACTTC. The chain couples TRBV2 to TRBJ2-7; 9 bases align to TRBD1. The CDR3 is 15 amino acids. The trim removed 1 base at V and 3 bases at J, leaving 4 bases unmatched. The germline CDR1 and CDR2 sequences are SNHLY and FYNNEI.

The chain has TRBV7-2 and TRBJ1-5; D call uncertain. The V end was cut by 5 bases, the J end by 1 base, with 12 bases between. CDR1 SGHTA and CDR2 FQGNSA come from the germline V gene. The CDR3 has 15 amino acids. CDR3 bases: TGTGCCAGCAGCATACATCACAGAAGCAATCAGCCCCAGCATTTT. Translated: CASSIHHRSNQPQHF.

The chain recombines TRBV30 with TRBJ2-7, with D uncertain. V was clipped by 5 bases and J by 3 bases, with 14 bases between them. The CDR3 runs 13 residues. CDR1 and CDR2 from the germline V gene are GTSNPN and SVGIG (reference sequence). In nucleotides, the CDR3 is TGTGCCTGGGAATCCAGTCAGTTCTACGAGCAGTACTTC. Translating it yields CAWESSQFYEQYF.

As DNA, the CDR3 is TGTGCCAGCAGGATGACTAGCGGGAGGGGGAACACCGGGGAGCTGTTTTTT. Amino acid sequence: CASRMTSGRGNTGELFF. This chain uses TRBV7-9 with TRBJ2-2, with 14 bases matching TRBD2. V lost 6 bases to trimming and J lost 1 base; unmatched junction nucleotides: 4. The germline V gene encodes CDR1 SEHNR and CDR2 FQNEAQ (reference sequence). The CDR3 totals 17 residues. Based on the CDR3 plus reference TRBV7-9 and TRBJ2-2, the full variable domain is DTGVSQNPRHKITKRGQNVTFRCDPISEHNRLYWYRQTLGQGPEFLTYFQNEAQLEKSRLLSDRFSAERPKGSFSTLEIQRTEQGDSAMYLCASRMTSGRGNTGELFFGEGSRLTVL.

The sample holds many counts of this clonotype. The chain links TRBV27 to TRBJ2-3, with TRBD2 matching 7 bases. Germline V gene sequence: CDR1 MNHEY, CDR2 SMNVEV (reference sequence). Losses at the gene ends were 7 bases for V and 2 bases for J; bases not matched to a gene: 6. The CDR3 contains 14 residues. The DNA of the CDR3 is TGTGCCAGCACGCGGGGGATACACACAGATACGCAGTATTTT. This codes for CASTRGIHTDTQYF.

In DNA form, the CDR3 reads TGTGCCAGCAGCCGTGGACTAGCGGGTACCTACAATGAGCAGTTCTTC. This sequence encodes CASSRGLAGTYNEQFF. The V call is TRBV5-5, the J call TRBJ2-1; 11 bases line up with TRBD2. With V trimmed by 4 bases and J by 2 bases, 5 bases remained unmatched. The CDR3 contains 16 residues. Looked up from germline, CDR1 is SGHKS and CDR2 is YYEKEE (reference sequence).

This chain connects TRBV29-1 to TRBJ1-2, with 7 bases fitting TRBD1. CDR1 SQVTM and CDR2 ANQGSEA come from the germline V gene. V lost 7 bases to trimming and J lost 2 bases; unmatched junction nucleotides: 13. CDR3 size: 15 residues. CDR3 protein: CSATGQARANYGYTF. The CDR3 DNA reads TGCAGCGCTACCGGACAGGCCCGCGCAAACTATGGCTACACCTTC. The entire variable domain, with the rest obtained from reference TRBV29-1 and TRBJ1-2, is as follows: SAVISQKPSRDICQRGTSLTIQCQVDSQVTMMFWYRQQPGQSLTLIATANQGSEATYESGFVIDKFPISRPNLTFSTLTVSNMSPEDSSIYLCSATGQARANYGYTFGSGTRLTVV.

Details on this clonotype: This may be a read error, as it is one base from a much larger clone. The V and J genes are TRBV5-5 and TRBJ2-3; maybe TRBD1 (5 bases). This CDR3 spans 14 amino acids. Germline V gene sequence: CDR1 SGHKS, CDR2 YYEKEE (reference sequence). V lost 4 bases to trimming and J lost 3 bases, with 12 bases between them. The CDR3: CASSMEQATDTQYF. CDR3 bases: TGTGCCAGCAGCATGGAACAGGCGACAGATACGCAGTATTTT. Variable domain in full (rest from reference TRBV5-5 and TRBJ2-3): DAGVTQSPTHLIKTRGQQVTLRCSPISGHKSVSWYQQVLGQGPQFIFQYYEKEERGRGNFPDRFSARQFPNYSSELNVNALLLGDSALYLCASSMEQATDTQYFGPGTRLTVL.

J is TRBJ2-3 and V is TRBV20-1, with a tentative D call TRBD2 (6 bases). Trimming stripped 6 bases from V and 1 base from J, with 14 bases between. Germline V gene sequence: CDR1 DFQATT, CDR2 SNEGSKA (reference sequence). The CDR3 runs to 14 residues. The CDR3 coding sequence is TGCAGTGCCAGGAGGGAATATGGCACAGATACGCAGTATTTT. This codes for CSARREYGTDTQYF.